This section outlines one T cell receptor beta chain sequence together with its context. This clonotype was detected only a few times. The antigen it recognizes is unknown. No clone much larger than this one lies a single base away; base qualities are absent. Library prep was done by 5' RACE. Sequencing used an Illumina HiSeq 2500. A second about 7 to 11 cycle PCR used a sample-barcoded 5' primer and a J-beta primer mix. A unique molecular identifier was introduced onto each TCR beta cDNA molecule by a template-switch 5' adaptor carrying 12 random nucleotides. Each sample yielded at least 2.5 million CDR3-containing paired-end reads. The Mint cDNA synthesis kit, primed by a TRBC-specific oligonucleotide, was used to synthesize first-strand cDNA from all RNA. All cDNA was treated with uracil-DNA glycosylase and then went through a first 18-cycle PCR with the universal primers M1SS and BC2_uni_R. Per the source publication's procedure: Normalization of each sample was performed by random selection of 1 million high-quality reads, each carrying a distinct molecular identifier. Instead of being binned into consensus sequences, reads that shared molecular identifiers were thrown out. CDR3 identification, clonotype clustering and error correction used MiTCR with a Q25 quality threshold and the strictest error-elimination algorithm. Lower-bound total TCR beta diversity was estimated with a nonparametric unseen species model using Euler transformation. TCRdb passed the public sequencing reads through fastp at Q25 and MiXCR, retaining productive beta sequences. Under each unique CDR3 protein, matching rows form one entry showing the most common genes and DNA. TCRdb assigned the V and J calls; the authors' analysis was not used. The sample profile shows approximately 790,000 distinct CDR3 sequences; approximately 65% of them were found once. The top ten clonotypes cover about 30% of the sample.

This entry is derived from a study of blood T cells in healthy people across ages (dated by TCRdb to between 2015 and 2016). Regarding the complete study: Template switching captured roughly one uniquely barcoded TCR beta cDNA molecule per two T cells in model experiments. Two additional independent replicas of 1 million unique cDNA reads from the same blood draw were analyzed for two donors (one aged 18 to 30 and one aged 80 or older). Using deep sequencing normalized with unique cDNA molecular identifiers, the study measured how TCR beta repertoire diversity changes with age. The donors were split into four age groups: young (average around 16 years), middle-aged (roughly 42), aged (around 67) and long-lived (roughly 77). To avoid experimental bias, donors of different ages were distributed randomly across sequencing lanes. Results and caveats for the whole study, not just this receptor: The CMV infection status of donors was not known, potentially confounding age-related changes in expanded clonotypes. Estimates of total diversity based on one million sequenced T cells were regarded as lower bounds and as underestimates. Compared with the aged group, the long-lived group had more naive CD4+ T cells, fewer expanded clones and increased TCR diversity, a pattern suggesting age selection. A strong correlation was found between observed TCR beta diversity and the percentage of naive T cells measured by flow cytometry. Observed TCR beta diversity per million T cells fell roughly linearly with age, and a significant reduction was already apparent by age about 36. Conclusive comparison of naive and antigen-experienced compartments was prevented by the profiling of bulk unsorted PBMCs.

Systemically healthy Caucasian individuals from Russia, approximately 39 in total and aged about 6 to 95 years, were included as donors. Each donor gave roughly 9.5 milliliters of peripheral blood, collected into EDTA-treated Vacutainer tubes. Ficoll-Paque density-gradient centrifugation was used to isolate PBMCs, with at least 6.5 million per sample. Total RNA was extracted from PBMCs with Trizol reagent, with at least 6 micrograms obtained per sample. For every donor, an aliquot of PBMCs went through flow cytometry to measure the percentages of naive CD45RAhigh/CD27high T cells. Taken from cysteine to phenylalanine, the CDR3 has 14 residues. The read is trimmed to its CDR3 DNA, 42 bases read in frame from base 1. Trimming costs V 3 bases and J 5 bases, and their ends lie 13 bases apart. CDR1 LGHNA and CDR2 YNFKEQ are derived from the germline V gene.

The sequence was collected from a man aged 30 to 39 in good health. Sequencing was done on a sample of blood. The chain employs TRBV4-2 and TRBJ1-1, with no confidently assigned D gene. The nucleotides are TGTGCCAGCAGCCATACCAATGCTGGGACTGAAGCTTTCTTT. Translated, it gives CASSHTNAGTEAFF.